Shown below are 22 T cell receptor beta chains from a single sample sequenced in a study of CD8+ T cells in alopecia areata. RNA was isolated and reverse transcribed to cDNA, the sequencing template. Generated by immunoSEQ multiplex PCR, the TCRdb table keeps only in-frame clones and is missing some. The top ten hold around 19% of the sample, which has tens of thousands of clones, over 60% seen once. The sequenced sample consisted of NKG2D-low CD8+ T cells sorted from blood. All receptors come from a human donor with alopecia areata.

Comment on this clone: It is unclear where the CDR3 begins or ends on the DNA, so no DNA is shown, and the CDR3 is as TCRdb lists it. The V gene is TRBV29-1, the J gene TRBJ2-3. The CDR3 region is 14 residues in length, termini included. Germline lookup yields CDR1 SQVTM and CDR2 ANQGSEA. CDR3 protein: CSVGPGSVADTQYF.

The gene calls are TRBV30 and TRBJ2-7, with D hard to call. This CDR3 comprises 13 residues. Trimming removed 0 bases at V and 4 bases at J, with 10 bases between. Germline V gene sequence: CDR1 GTSNPN, CDR2 SVGIG (reference sequence). CDR3 coding DNA: TGTGCCTGGAGTGTTGGGTCGCAATACGAGCAGTACTTC. Protein sequence: CAWSVGSQYEQYF.

This chain connects TRBV6-1 to TRBJ2-1; TRBD2 matches 11 bases. CDR3 size: 13 residues. Germline CDR1 MNHNS, CDR2 SASEGT. J gave up 4 bases and V 10 bases, and 3 bases lay outside the gene matches. CDR3 DNA: TGTGCCACTGGACTAGCGGGTTACAATGAGCAGTTCTTC. Encoded protein: CATGLAGYNEQFF.

Judged by abundance, this clone is medium-sized. The chain joins TRBV4-1 to TRBJ2-2; no clear D gene. The CDR3 is made up of 15 amino acids. Germline V lookup: CDR1 MGHRA, CDR2 YSYEKL. The V end was cut by 2 bases, the J end by 6 bases, with 13 bases between. The chain's CDR3 is CASSQIETSSGELFF. CDR3 bases: TGCGCCAGCAGCCAAATCGAAACATCCTCCGGGGAGCTGTTTTTT.

The chain recombines TRBV29-1 with TRBJ2-7; 9 nucleotides align to TRBD1. There are 16 residues in the CDR3. V shed 1 base, J shed 4 bases, and the junction held 11 bases outside the gene matches. Germline CDR1 SQVTM, CDR2 ANQGSEA. In nucleotides, the CDR3 is TGCAGCGTTGAAGTCCCAAGGACAGGGGCCACTTACGAGCAGTACTTC. Amino acids: CSVEVPRTGATYEQYF.

The gene calls are TRBV7-2 and TRBJ2-5, with no clear D. The ends were cut back, 3 bases at V and 3 bases at J, with 5 bases in the middle. This CDR3 contains 12 residues. Germline values: CDR1 SGHTA, CDR2 FQGNSA. CDR3 sequence reads: CASSFPEETQYF. Written as DNA, the CDR3 is TGTGCCAGCAGCTTTCCGGAAGAGACCCAGTACTTC.

The rearrangement links TRBV29-1 to TRBJ2-5; D remains ambiguous. The CDR3 runs to 15 residues. V was cut by 2 bases and J by 1 base, with 14 bases left in between. Germline values: CDR1 SQVTM, CDR2 ANQGSEA. As DNA, the CDR3 is TGCAGCGTTGAATTTGCGTCCCGGGTCCAAGAGACCCAGTACTTC. Protein sequence: CSVEFASRVQETQYF.

The J gene is TRBJ2-1, the V gene TRBV6-4, with D maybe TRBD2 (5 bases). Trimming shortened V by 3 bases and J by 13 bases, and 16 bases separated the two germline ends. CDR3 length: 13 amino acids. Germline CDR1 reads MRHNA; CDR2 reads SNTAGT. CDR3 residues: CASSEAPSQIQFF. CDR3 nucleotides: TGTGCCAGCAGTGAAGCCCCTAGCCAGATACAGTTCTTC.

This rearrangement joins TRBV29-1 to TRBJ2-7; 7 positions match TRBD1. The CDR3 is 11 residues long. The germline V gene has CDR1 SQVTM and CDR2 ANQGSEA. The ends lost 2 bases at V and 9 bases at J; junction bases unmatched: 4. The CDR3 DNA is TGCAGCGTTGAAACACAGGGGACGCAGTACTTC. Its protein is CSVETQGTQYF.

The count of this clone is one. The chain joins TRBV29-1 to TRBJ2-1, with a possible D match to TRBD2 (6 bases). The CDR3 contains 13 residues. The V gene lost 1 base and the J gene lost 5 bases, with 9 bases spanning the gap. The V gene's germline CDR1 is SQVTM and CDR2 ANQGSEA. CDR3 sequence (DNA): TGCAGCGTTGAAGGGGAGGCTGACAATGAGCAGTTCTTC. The encoded protein is CSVEGEADNEQFF.

V usage is TRBV15 and J usage is TRBJ2-7, with D maybe TRBD1 (5 bases). CDR3 length equals 14 residues. Trimming shortened V by 5 bases and J by 6 bases, and 17 bases separated the two germline ends. CDR1 and CDR2 (germline): LNHNV, YYDKDF (reference sequence). The CDR3 region has the DNA TGTGCCACCAGCCAAGTGGTAGGGCAGGGCGAGCAGTACTTC. Its translation is CATSQVVGQGEQYF.

The V call is TRBV11-2, the J call TRBJ2-7, with 7 bases lining up with TRBD2. Germline V gene data show CDR1 as SGHAT and CDR2 as FQNNGV. The CDR3 is 16 amino acids. The V and J ends lost 5 bases and 3 bases, in that order; junction bases with no gene match: 13. DNA for the CDR3: TGTGCCAGCAGCCGTCCCGGGACTACCTTAGTCTACGAGCAGTACTTC. It codes for CASSRPGTTLVYEQYF.

The CDR3 region has the DNA TGTGCCAGTCGGGGGAGTGGCTACACCTTC. Its translation: CASRGSGYTF. The chain combines TRBV19 with TRBJ1-2; TRBD1 is a possible D gene (5 bases). Germline loops: CDR1 LNHDA, CDR2 SQIVND (reference sequence). With 8 bases removed from V and 7 bases from J, the gap between germline ends came to 8 bases. The length of the CDR3 is 10 residues.

This clone is deemed medium-sized. The rearrangement joins TRBV4-2 to TRBJ2-3; 9 nucleotides agree with TRBD1. In germline, CDR1 is LGHNA, CDR2 YNFKEQ. The CDR3 consists of 16 residues. Losses at the gene ends were 0 bases for V and 4 bases for J; bases not matched to a gene: 5. CDR3 sequence reads: CASSQETGGGADTQYF. CDR3 coding DNA: TGTGCCAGCAGCCAAGAAACAGGGGGCGGCGCAGATACGCAGTATTTT.

Here the CDR3 reads CASSLADTQETQYF. Here the CDR3 DNA reads TGTGCCAGCAGTCTAGCGGACACCCAAGAGACCCAGTACTTC. The genes are TRBV28 and TRBJ2-5, with TRBD2 matching over 7 bases. J was trimmed by 1 base and V by 5 bases; bases with no gene match: 4. Germline V gene sequence: CDR1 MDHEN, CDR2 SYDVKM. The CDR3 spans 14 residues.

This chain connects TRBV27 to TRBJ1-2, with 7 bases that match TRBD1. V was clipped by 4 bases and J by 3 bases; unmatched bases: 5. There are 14 residues in the CDR3. Germline lookup yields CDR1 MNHEY and CDR2 SMNVEV (reference sequence). CDR3 amino acids: CASSSETGDYGYTF. The CDR3 DNA reads TGTGCCAGCAGTTCCGAAACAGGGGACTATGGCTACACCTTC.

The chain is built from TRBV14 and TRBJ2-3; D ambiguous. The V gene's germline CDR1 is SGHDN and CDR2 FVKESK. V was pared by 1 base and J by 4 bases, with 3 bases between. The CDR3 sequence is 12 residues long. CDR3 in amino acids: CASSQVADTQYF. The CDR3 coding sequence is TGTGCCAGCAGCCAAGTAGCAGATACGCAGTATTTT.

The chain recombines TRBV4-2 with TRBJ1-5, with 8 nucleotides matching TRBD1. This CDR3 contains 20 residues. CDR1 is LGHNA and CDR2 is YNFKEQ in the germline V gene. V was clipped by 4 bases and J by 0 bases; unmatched bases: 17. The CDR3 nucleotides are TGTGCCAGCAGCCCTCTCGCGGGAATGGACAGGGACGGTAGCAATCAGCCCCAGCATTTT. The encoded protein is CASSPLAGMDRDGSNQPQHF.

The chain uses TRBV4-3 and TRBJ2-1, with D tentatively TRBD1 or TRBD2 (5 bases each). The CDR3 loop spans 15 amino acids. Trimming removed 1 base from V and 10 bases from J, with 17 bases in between. Germline CDR1 LGHNA, CDR2 YSLEER. CDR3 in amino acids: CASSQVPGPWDEQFF. CDR3 bases: TGCGCCAGCAGCCAAGTCCCCGGGCCCTGGGACGAGCAGTTCTTC.

V usage is TRBV6-5 and J usage is TRBJ2-7; D remains ambiguous. Trimming stripped 1 base from V and 5 bases from J, with 15 bases between. Per the germline V gene, CDR1 is MNHEY and CDR2 is SVGAGI. This CDR3 is 15 amino acids long. CDR3 loop: CASSYLGNPRNEQYF. The DNA for the CDR3 is TGTGCCAGCAGTTACTTGGGGAATCCTCGGAACGAGCAGTACTTC.

The gene calls are TRBV7-2 and TRBJ2-5, with D unclear. The germline CDR1 and CDR2 sequences are SGHTA and FQGNSA. The CDR3 sequence is 14 residues long. Trimming removed 1 base from V and 2 bases from J, with 8 bases in between. The CDR3 here is CASSLVGGQETQYF. The CDR3 DNA follows: TGTGCCAGCAGCTTAGTGGGCGGACAAGAGACCCAGTACTTC.

This rearrangement joins TRBV25-1 to TRBJ2-1; D is unresolved. V lost 5 bases, J lost 7 bases, and 21 bases lay in between. This CDR3 comprises 16 residues. From germline, CDR1 is MGHDK and CDR2 SYGVNS. The chain's CDR3 is CASSTHSLRTWNEQFF. The CDR3, as DNA: TGTGCCAGCAGTACCCACTCCCTACGGACGTGGAATGAGCAGTTCTTC.